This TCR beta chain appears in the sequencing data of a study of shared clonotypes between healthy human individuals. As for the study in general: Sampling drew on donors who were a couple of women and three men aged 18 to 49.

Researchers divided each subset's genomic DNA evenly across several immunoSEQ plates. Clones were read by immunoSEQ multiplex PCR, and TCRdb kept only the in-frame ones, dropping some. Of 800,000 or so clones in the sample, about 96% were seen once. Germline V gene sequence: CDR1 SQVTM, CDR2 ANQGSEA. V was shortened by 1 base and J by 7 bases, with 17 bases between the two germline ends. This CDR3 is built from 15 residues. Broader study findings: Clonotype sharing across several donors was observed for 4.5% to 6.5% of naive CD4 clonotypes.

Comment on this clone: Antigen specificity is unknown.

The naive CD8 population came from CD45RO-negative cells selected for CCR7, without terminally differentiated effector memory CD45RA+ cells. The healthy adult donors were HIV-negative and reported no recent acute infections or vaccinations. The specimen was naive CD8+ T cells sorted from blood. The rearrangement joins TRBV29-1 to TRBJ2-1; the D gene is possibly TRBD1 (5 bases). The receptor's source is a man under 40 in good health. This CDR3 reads CSVEAIYGPGNEQFF. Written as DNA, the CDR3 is TGCAGCGTTGAAGCGATCTATGGCCCAGGGAATGAGCAGTTCTTC.